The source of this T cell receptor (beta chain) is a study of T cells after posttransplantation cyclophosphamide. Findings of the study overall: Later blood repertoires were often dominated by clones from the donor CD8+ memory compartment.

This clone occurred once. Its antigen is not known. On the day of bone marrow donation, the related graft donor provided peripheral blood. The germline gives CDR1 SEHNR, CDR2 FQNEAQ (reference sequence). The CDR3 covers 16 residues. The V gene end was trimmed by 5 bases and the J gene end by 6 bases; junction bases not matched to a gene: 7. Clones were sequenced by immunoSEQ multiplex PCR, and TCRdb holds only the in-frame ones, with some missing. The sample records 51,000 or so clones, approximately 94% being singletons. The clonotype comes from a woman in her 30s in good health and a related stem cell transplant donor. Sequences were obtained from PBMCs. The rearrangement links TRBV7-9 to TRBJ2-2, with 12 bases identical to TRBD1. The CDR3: CASSTFGTGGPGELFF. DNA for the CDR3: TGTGCCAGCAGCACATTCGGGACAGGGGGCCCCGGGGAGCTGTTTTTT.